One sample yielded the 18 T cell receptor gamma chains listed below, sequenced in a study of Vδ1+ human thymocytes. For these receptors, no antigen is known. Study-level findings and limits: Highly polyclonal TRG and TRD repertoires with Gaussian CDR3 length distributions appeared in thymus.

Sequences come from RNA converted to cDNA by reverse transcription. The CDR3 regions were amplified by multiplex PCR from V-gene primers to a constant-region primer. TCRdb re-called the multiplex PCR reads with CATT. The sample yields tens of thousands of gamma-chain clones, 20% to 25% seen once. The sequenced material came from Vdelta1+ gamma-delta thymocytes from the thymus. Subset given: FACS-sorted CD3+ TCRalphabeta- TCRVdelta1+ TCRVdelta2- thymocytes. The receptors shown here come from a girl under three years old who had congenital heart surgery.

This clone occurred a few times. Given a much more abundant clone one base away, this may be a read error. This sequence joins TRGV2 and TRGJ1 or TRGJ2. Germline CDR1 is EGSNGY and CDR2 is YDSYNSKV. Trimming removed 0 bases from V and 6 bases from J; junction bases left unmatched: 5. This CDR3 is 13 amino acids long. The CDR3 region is CATWDGRAYKKLF. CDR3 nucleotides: TGTGCCACCTGGGACGGGCGAGCTTATAAGAAACTCTTT.

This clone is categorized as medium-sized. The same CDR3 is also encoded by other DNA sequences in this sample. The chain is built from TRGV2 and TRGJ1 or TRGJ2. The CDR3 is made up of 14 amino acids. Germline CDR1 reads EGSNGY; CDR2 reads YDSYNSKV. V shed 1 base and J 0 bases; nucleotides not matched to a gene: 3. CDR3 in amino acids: CATWDGLNYYKKLF. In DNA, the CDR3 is TGTGCCACCTGGGACGGCCTGAATTATTATAAGAAACTCTTT.

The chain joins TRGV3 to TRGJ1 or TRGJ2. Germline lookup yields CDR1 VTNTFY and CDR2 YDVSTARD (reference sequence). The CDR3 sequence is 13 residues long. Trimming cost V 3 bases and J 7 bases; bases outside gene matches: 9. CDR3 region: CATWDVSGYKKLF. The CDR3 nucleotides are TGTGCCACCTGGGACGTCTCGGGATATAAGAAACTCTTT.

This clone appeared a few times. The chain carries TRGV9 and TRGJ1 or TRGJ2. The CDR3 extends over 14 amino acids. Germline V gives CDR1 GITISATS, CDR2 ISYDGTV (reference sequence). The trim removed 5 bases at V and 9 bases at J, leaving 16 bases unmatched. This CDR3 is CALWVCRIIGKKLF. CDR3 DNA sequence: TGTGCCTTGTGGGTATGTCGAATTATTGGTAAGAAACTCTTT.

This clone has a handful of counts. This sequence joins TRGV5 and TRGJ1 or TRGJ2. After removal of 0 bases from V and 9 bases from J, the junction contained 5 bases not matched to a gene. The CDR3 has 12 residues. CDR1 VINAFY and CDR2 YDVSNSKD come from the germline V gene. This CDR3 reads CATWDRPSKKLF. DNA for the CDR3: TGTGCCACCTGGGACAGGCCTAGTAAGAAACTCTTT.

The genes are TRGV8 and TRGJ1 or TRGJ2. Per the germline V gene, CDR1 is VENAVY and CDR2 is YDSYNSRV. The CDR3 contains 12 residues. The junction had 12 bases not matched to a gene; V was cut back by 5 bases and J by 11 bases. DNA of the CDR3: TGTGCCACCTGGGGCCCGGGAAGGGAGAAACTCTTT. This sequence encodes CATWGPGREKLF.

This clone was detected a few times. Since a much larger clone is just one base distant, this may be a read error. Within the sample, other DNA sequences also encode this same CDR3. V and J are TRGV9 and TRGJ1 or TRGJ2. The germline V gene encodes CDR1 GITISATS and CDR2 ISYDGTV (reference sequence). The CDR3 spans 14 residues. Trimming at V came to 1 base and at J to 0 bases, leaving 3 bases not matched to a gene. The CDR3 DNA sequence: TGTGCCTTGTGGGAGGTACCGAATTATTATAAGAAACTCTTT. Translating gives CALWEVPNYYKKLF.

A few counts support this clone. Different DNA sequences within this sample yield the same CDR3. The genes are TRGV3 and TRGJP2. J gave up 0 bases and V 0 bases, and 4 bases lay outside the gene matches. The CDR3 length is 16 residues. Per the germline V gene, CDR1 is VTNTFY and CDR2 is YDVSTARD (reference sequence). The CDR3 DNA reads TGTGCCACCTGGGACAGGCCGGATAGTAGTGATTGGATCAAGACGTTT. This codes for CATWDRPDSSDWIKTF.

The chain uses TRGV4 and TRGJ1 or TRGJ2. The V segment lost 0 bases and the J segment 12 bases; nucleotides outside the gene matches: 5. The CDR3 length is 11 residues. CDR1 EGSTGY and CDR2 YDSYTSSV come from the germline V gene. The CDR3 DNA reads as TGTGCCACCTGGGATGGGGATGGGAAACTCTTT. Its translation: CATWDGDGKLF.

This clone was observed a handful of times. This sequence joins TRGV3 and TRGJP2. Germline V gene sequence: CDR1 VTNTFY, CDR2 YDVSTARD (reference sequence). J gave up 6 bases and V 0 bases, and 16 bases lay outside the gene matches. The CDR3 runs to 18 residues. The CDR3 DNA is TGTGCCACCTGGGACAGGCCGAGGTTTCAGTATGGTGATTGGATCAAGACGTTT. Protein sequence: CATWDRPRFQYGDWIKTF.

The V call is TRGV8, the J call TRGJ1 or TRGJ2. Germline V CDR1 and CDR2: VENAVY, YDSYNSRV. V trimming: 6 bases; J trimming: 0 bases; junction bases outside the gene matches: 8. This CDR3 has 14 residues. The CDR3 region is CATWLTTNYYKKLF. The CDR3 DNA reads TGTGCCACCTGGCTTACTACGAATTATTATAAGAAACTCTTT.

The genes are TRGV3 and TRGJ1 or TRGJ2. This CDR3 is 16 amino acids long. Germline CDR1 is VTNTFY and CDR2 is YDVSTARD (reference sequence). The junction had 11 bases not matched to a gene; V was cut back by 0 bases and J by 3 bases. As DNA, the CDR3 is TGTGCCACCTGGGACAGGCGGGGGAATTTTTATTATAAGAAACTCTTT. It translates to CATWDRRGNFYYKKLF.

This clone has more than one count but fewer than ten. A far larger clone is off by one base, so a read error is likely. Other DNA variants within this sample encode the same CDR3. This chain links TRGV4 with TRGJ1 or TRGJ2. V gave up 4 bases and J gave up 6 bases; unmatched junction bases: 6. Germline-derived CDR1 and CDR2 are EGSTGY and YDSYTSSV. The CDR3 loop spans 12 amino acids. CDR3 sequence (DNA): TGTGCCACCTGGGACGGTTTTTATAAGAAACTCTTT. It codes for CATWDGFYKKLF.

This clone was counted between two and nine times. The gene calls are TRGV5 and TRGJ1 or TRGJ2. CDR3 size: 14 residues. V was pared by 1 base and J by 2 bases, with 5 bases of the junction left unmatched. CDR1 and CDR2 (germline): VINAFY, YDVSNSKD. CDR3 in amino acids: CATWDSPYYYKKLF. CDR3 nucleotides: TGTGCCACCTGGGACAGTCCCTATTATTATAAGAAACTCTTT.

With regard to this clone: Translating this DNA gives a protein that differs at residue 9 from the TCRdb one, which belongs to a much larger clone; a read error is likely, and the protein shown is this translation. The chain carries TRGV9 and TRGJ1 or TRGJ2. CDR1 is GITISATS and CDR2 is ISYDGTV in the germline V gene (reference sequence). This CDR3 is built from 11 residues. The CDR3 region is CALWEVYKELF. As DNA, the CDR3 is TGTGCCTTGTGGGAGGTTTATAAGGAACTCTTT.

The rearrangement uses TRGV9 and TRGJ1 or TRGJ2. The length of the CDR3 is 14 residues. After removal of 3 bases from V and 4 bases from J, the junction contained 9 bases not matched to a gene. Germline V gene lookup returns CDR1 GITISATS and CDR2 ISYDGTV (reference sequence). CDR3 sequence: CALWETATYYKKLF. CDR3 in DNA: TGTGCCTTGTGGGAGACCGCAACGTATTATAAGAAACTCTTT.

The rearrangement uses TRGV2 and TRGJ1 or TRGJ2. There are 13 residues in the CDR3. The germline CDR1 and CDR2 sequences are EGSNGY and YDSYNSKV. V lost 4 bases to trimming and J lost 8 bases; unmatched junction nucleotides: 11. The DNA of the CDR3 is TGTGCCACCTGGGATGGGCGGCCCGATAAGAAACTCTTT. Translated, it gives CATWDGRPDKKLF.

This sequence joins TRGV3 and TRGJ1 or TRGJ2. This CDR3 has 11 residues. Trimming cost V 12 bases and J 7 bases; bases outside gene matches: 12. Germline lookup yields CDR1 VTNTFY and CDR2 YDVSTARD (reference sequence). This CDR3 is CAPKGPYKKLF. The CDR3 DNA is TGTGCCCCGAAGGGGCCCTATAAGAAACTCTTT.